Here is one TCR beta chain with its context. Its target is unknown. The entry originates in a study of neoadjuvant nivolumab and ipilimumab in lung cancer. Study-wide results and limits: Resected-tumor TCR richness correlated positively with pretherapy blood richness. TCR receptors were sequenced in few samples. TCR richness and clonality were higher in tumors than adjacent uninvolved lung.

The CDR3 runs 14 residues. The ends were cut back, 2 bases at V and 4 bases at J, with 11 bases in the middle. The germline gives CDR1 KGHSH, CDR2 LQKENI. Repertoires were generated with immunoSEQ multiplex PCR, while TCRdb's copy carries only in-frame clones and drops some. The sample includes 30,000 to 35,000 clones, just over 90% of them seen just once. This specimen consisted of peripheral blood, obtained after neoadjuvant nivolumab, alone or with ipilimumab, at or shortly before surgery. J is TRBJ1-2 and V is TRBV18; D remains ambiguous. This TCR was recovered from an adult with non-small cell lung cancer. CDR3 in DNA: TGTGCCAGCTCACCATCAGGAGAGGGCTATGGCTACACCTTC. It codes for CASSPSGEGYGYTF.